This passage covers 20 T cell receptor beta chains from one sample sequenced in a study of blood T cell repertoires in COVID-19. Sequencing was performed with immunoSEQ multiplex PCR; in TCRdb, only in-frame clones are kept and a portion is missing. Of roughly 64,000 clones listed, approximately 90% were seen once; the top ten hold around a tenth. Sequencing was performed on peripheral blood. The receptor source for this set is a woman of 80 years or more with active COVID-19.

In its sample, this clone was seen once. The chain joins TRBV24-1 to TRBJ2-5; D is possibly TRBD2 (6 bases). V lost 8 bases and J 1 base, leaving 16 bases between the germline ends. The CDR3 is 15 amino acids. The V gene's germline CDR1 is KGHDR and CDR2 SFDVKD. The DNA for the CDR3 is TGTGCCACCATATTACTAGCTGAGACCCAAGAGACCCAGTACTTC. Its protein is CATILLAETQETQYF.

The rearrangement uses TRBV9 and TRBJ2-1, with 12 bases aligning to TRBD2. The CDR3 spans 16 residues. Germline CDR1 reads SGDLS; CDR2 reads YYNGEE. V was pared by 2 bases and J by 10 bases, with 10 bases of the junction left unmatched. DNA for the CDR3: TGTGCCAGCAGCGTCGGACTAGCGGGGCCCAAAGGAGAGCAGTTCTTC. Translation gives CASSVGLAGPKGEQFF.

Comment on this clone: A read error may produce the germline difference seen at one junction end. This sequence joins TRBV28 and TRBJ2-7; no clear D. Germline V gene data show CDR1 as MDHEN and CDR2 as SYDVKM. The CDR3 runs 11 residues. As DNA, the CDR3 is TGTGCCGGCAGAAAGAGGTACGAGCAGTACTTC. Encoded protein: CAGRKRYEQYF. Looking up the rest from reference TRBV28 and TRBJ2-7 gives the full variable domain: DVKVTQSSRYLVKRTGEKVFLECVQDMDHENMFWYRQDPGLGLRLIYFSYDVKMKEKGDIPEGYSVSREKKERFSLILESASTNQTSMYLCAGRKRYEQYFGPGTRLTVT.

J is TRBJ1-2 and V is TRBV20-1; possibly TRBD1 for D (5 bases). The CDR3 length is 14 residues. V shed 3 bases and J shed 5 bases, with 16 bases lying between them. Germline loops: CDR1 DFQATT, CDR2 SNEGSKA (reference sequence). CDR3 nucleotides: TGCAGTGCTAGTCAGCTGGACACTTCATATGGCTACACCTTC. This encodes CSASQLDTSYGYTF.

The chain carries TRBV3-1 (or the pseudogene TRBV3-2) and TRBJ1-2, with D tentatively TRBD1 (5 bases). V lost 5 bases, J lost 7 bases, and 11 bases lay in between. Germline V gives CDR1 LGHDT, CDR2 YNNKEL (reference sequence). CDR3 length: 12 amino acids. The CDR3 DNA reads TGTGCCAGCAGCAACCGCCAGGGTGGCTACACCTTC. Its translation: CASSNRQGGYTF.

The CDR3 coding sequence is TGTGCCAGCAGGACCGGGGGGCCGTACGAGCAGTACGTC. It is translated as CASRTGGPYEQYV. This sequence joins TRBV2 and TRBJ2-7, with D possibly being TRBD2 (7 bases). V was clipped by 6 bases and J by 4 bases, with 13 bases between them. CDR3 length: 13 residues. The germline gives CDR1 SNHLY, CDR2 FYNNEI.

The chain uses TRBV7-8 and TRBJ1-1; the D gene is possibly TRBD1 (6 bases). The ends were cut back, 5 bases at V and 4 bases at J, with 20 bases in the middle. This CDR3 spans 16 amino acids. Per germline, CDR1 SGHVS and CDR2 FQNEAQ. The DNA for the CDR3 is TGTGCCAGCAGCCCAGTGGGGGCGGTTCGTGGCACTGAAGCTTTCTTT. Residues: CASSPVGAVRGTEAFF.

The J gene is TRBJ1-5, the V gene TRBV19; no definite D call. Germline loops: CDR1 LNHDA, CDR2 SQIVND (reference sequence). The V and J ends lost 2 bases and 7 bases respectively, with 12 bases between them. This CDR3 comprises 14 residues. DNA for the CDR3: TGTGCCAGTAGTATAATTGGCGGACTCCAGCCCCAGCATTTT. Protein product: CASSIIGGLQPQHF.

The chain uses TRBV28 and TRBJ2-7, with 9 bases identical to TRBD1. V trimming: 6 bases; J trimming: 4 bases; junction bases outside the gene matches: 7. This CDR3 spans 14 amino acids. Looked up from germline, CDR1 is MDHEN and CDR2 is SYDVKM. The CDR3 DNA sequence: TGTGCCAGCAGCCACCGACAGGGGGTTTACGAGCAGTACTTC. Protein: CASSHRQGVYEQYF.

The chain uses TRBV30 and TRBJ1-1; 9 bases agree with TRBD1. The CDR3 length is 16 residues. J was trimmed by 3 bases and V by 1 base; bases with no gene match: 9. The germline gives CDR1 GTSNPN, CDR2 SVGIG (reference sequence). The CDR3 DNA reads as TGTGCCTGGAGTGAGGGGACAGGGTGGAAGCACACTGAAGCTTTCTTT. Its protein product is CAWSEGTGWKHTEAFF.

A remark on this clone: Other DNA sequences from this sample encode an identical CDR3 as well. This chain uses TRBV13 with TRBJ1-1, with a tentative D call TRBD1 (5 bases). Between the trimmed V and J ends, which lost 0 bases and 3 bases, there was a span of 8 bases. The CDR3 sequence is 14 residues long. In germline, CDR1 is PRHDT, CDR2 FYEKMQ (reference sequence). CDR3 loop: CASSLGGGDTEAFF. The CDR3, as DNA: TGTGCCAGCAGCTTAGGCGGGGGGGACACTGAAGCTTTCTTT. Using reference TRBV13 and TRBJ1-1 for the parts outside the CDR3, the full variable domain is AAGVIQSPRHLIKEKRETATLKCYPIPRHDTVYWYQQGPGQDPQFLISFYEKMQSDKGSIPDRFSAQQFSDYHSELNMSSLELGDSALYFCASSLGGGDTEAFFGQGTRLTVV.

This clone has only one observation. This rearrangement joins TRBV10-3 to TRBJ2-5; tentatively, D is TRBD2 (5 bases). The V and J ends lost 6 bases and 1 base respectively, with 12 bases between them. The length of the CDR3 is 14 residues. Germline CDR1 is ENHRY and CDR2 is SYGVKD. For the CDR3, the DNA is TGTGCCATCAGAAAAGCGGACGGCCAAGAGACCCAGTACTTC. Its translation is CAIRKADGQETQYF.

Here the CDR3 reads CASSIDGNQPQHF. The CDR3 DNA reads TGTGCCAGCAGCATCGACGGGAATCAGCCCCAGCATTTT. The chain uses TRBV3-1 (or the pseudogene TRBV3-2) and TRBJ1-5; D unresolved. Germline V gene data show CDR1 as LGHDT and CDR2 as YNNKEL (reference sequence). V lost 5 bases and J lost 4, with 9 bases in between. CDR3 length equals 13 residues.

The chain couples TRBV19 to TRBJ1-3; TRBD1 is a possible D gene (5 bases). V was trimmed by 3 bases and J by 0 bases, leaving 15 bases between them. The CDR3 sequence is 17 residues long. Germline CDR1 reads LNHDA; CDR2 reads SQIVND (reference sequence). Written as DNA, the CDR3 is TGTGCCAGTAGTATCGTGGACACTCTCTTCTCTGGAAACACCATATATTTT. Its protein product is CASSIVDTLFSGNTIYF.

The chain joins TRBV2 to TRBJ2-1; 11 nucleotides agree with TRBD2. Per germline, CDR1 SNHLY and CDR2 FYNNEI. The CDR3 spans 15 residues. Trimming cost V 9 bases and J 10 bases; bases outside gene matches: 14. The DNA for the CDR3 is TGTGCCAGTAAGGAAGGGACTAGCGGTTCAGGAGAGCAGTTCTTC. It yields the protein CASKEGTSGSGEQFF.

The CDR3 DNA follows: TGCGCCAGCAGCTCAGGGTTCACAGATACGCAGTATTTT. This gives the protein CASSSGFTDTQYF. The rearrangement joins TRBV5-1 to TRBJ2-3; possibly TRBD1 for D (5 bases). Germline assignment: CDR1 SGHRS and CDR2 YFSETQ. The V gene lost 3 bases and the J gene lost 2 bases, with 7 bases spanning the gap. This CDR3 contains 13 residues.

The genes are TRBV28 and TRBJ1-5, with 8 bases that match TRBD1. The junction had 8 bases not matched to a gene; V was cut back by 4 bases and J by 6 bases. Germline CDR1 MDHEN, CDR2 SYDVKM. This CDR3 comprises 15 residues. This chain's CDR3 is CASSSGQGISQPQHF. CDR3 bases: TGTGCCAGCAGTTCCGGACAGGGAATTAGTCAGCCCCAGCATTTT.

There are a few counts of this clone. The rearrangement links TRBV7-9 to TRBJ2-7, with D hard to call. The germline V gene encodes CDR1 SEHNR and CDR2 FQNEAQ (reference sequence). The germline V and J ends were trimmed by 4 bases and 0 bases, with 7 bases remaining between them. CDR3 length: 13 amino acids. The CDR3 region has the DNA TGTGCCAGCAGCTCCTCGAGCTCCTACGAGCAGTACTTC. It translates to CASSSSSSYEQYF. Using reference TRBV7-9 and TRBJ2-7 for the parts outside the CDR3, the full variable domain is DTGVSQNPRHKITKRGQNVTFRCDPISEHNRLYWYRQTLGQGPEFLTYFQNEAQLEKSRLLSDRFSAERPKGSFSTLEIQRTEQGDSAMYLCASSSSSSYEQYFGPGTRLTVT.

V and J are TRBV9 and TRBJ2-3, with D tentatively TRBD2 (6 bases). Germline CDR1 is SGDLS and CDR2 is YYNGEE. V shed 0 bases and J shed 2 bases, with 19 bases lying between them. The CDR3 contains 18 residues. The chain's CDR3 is CASSVGRGPGLNTDTQYF. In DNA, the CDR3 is TGTGCCAGCAGCGTAGGAAGAGGCCCGGGACTTAACACAGATACGCAGTATTTT.

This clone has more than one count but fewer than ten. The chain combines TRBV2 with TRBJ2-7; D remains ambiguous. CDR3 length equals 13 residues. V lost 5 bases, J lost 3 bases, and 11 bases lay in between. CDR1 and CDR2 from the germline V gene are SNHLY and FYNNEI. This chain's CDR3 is CASSLSPSYEQYF. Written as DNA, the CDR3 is TGTGCCAGCAGTTTGAGCCCAAGCTACGAGCAGTACTTC.